This T cell receptor beta chain is drawn from a study of blood T cell repertoires in COVID-19. Assay: immunoSEQ multiplex PCR; the TCRdb copy retains only in-frame clones and omits some. The table includes 150,000 to 200,000 clones, approximately 90% detected once. Germline V gene sequence: CDR1 MRHNA, CDR2 SNTAGT. With 2 bases removed from V and 0 bases from J, the gap between germline ends came to 20 bases. This CDR3 has 19 amino acids. The V and J genes are TRBV6-4 and TRBJ1-5, with a tentative D call TRBD1 (6 bases). This clonotype was obtained from a man in his fifties with acute or convalescent COVID-19. Sequences were obtained from peripheral blood. The CDR3 bases are TGTGCCAGCAGTGACCCTACTCGGAGGACAGCTTATAGCAATCAGCCCCAGCATTTT. Translation: CASSDPTRRTAYSNQPQHF.